These 21 T cell receptor beta chains were sequenced from one sample in a study of T-cell reconstitution after alpha-beta-depleted transplantation in children. For TCRbeta, the library was prepared with unique molecular identifiers. TCRdb re-called the PCR reads through MiXCR, storing one row per CDR3 protein. The data show around 440,000 distinct CDR3 sequences, 10% seen once. The source material was PBMCs, sampled before TCRalphabeta/CD19-depleted stem cell transplant. All receptors come from a child aged 2 to 9 with inherited bone marrow failure, due to receive a stem cell transplant.

This clonotype occurred many times. The J gene is TRBJ2-3, the V gene TRBV12-3 or TRBV12-4; D perhaps matches TRBD1 (6 bases). The V and J ends lost 6 bases and 6 bases respectively, with 22 bases between them. The CDR3 consists of 16 residues. CDR3 bases: TGTGCCAGCAGCTTCGGCTTAGGGGGAAGGTCGGATACGCAGTATTTT. Translated, it gives CASSFGLGGRSDTQYF.

This clonotype has ten or more counts. This chain connects TRBV6-5 to TRBJ1-2, with D hard to call. V was shortened by 2 bases and J by 8 bases, with 18 bases between the two germline ends. Germline lookup yields CDR1 MNHEY and CDR2 SVGAGI. The CDR3 is 15 amino acids. Here the CDR3 reads CASSYDGNPMMGYTF. Written as DNA, the CDR3 is TGTGCCAGCAGTTACGACGGAAACCCGATGATGGGCTACACCTTC.

This clonotype was seen at least ten times. The J gene is TRBJ2-5, the V gene TRBV7-2; possibly TRBD1 or TRBD2 for D (6 bases each). The CDR3 consists of 15 residues. V shed 0 bases and J shed 5 bases, with 13 bases lying between them. Germline V gene lookup returns CDR1 SGHTA and CDR2 FQGNSA. CDR3 amino acids: CASSLAWRGGETQYF. The CDR3 DNA reads TGTGCCAGCAGCTTAGCGTGGCGAGGGGGGGAGACCCAGTACTTC.

The table lists this clonotype with a few counts. The chain couples TRBV20-1 to TRBJ2-7, with TRBD2 identical over 12 bases. The V gene end was trimmed by 4 bases and the J gene end by 4 bases; junction bases not matched to a gene: 11. Looked up from germline, CDR1 is DFQATT and CDR2 is SNEGSKA (reference sequence). The CDR3 sequence is 16 residues long. The CDR3 protein is CSATSGRASRPYEQYF. The CDR3, as DNA: TGCAGTGCTACTAGCGGGAGGGCCTCGAGACCATACGAGCAGTACTTC.

This clonotype was counted a few times. The rearrangement links TRBV15 to TRBJ1-5; D unclear. Germline CDR1 and CDR2: LNHNV and YYDKDF (reference sequence). The CDR3 is 13 residues long. V was cut by 4 bases and J by 7 bases, with 11 bases left in between. The CDR3 region is CATSMELLQPQHF. CDR3 bases: TGTGCCACCAGCATGGAACTTTTACAGCCCCAGCATTTT.

In its sample, this clonotype was seen a few times. The chain links TRBV29-1 to TRBJ2-3, with D perhaps TRBD1 or TRBD2 (5 bases each). CDR3 size: 14 residues. Trimming pared 4 bases from V and 5 bases from J, leaving 16 bases between. In germline, CDR1 is SQVTM, CDR2 ANQGSEA. CDR3 nucleotide sequence: TGCAGCGTTGTTGGGACCTTGAGGGGAGATACGCAGTATTTT. It encodes CSVVGTLRGDTQYF.

This clonotype was observed many times. The chain is built from TRBV7-2 and TRBJ1-6; D is unresolved. The length of the CDR3 is 13 residues. V was clipped by 1 base and J by 9 bases, with 7 bases between them. Germline values: CDR1 SGHTA, CDR2 FQGNSA. Here the CDR3 DNA reads TGTGCCAGCAGCTTAGGAGTAGGTTCACCCCTCCACTTT. It encodes CASSLGVGSPLHF.

This clonotype came up a few times. The rearrangement links TRBV4-1 to TRBJ2-7; D is tentatively TRBD1 or TRBD2 (5 bases each). The CDR3 consists of 19 residues. CDR1 is MGHRA and CDR2 is YSYEKL in the germline V gene. The V gene lost 1 base and the J gene lost 6 bases, with 28 bases spanning the gap. The CDR3 coding sequence is TGCGCCAGCAGCCAAGTATCCGCCGGTTGGGGGTTAACCCCGTTCGAGCAGTACTTC. Amino acid sequence: CASSQVSAGWGLTPFEQYF.

This clonotype showed up just a few times. This sequence joins TRBV10-3 and TRBJ2-3; TRBD2 matches at 9 bases. The CDR3 runs to 15 residues. The junction had 4 bases not matched to a gene; V was cut back by 0 bases and J by 6 bases. Germline CDR1 ENHRY, CDR2 SYGVKD. In nucleotides, the CDR3 is TGTGCCATCAGTGAGTCGACTAGCGGCCTTGATACGCAGTATTTT. Residues: CAISESTSGLDTQYF.

This clonotype has ten or more counts. The chain joins TRBV4-3 to TRBJ2-5; 8 bases line up with TRBD2. Germline lookup yields CDR1 LGHNA and CDR2 YSLEER. J gave up 0 bases and V 0 bases, and 6 bases lay outside the gene matches. The CDR3 loop spans 17 amino acids. CDR3 sequence reads: CASSQDATSGYQETQYF. The DNA of the CDR3 is TGCGCCAGCAGCCAAGATGCAACTAGCGGATACCAAGAGACCCAGTACTTC.

This clonotype was seen more than once but under ten times. The chain combines TRBV6-2 or TRBV6-3 with TRBJ1-2, with 7 bases lining up with TRBD1. This CDR3 has 14 amino acids. Per the germline V gene, CDR1 is MNHEY and CDR2 is SVGEGT. V trimming: 6 bases; J trimming: 2 bases; junction bases outside the gene matches: 6. CDR3 coding DNA: TGTGCCAGCAGGACCAGGGACAGCAACTATGGCTACACCTTC. This codes for CASRTRDSNYGYTF.

This clonotype was recorded at least ten times. The rearrangement joins TRBV7-2 to TRBJ1-1; D perhaps matches TRBD1 (5 bases). Deletions cut 4 bases from V and 4 bases from J, with 10 bases between. CDR1 is SGHTA and CDR2 is FQGNSA in the germline V gene. The CDR3 has 13 amino acids. The CDR3 bases are TGTGCCAGCAGCTCGTGGGGGATCACTGAAGCTTTCTTT. Protein sequence: CASSSWGITEAFF.

This clonotype showed up many times. The J gene is TRBJ2-5, the V gene TRBV4-1, with 10 bases lining up with TRBD2. This CDR3 comprises 15 residues. Germline loops: CDR1 MGHRA, CDR2 YSYEKL. The ends lost 3 bases at V and 4 bases at J; junction bases unmatched: 5. In DNA form, the CDR3 reads TGCGCCAGCAGCCAGGTAGCGGGAGGCGCAGAGACCCAGTACTTC. Protein sequence: CASSQVAGGAETQYF.

This clonotype was detected ten times or more. The V gene is TRBV5-1, the J gene TRBJ2-1; TRBD2 matches at 8 bases. Trimming took 3 bases from V and 5 from J; bases not matched to a gene: 4. Germline lookup yields CDR1 SGHRS and CDR2 YFSETQ. This CDR3 spans 14 amino acids. CDR3 loop: CASSYERGNNEQFF. In nucleotides, the CDR3 is TGCGCCAGCAGCTACGAGCGGGGGAACAATGAGCAGTTCTTC.

This clonotype was counted at least ten times. The chain links TRBV6-1 to TRBJ1-6, with D possibly matching TRBD1 (5 bases). There are 13 residues in the CDR3. CDR1 and CDR2 (germline): MNHNS, SASEGT. V was shortened by 8 bases and J by 10 bases, with 15 bases between the two germline ends. The CDR3 DNA reads TGTGCCAGCTGGCAGGGTGGATCGTCACCCCTCCACTTT. This sequence encodes CASWQGGSSPLHF.

This clonotype occurred many times. The chain joins TRBV7-6 to TRBJ2-7, with D perhaps matching TRBD2 (6 bases). Looked up from germline, CDR1 is SGHVS and CDR2 is FNYEAQ. The CDR3 covers 13 residues. V lost 5 bases, J lost 6 bases, and 14 bases lay in between. This CDR3 reads CASSGNGGGEQYF. The CDR3 nucleotides are TGTGCCAGCAGCGGTAACGGGGGAGGCGAGCAGTACTTC. Based on the CDR3 plus reference TRBV7-6 and TRBJ2-7, the full variable domain is GAGVSQSPRYKVTKRGQDVALRCDPISGHVSLYWYRQALGQGPEFLTYFNYEAQQDKSGLPNDRFSAERPEGSISTLTIQRTEQRDSAMYRCASSGNGGGEQYFGPGTRLTVT.

This clonotype has just a few counts. The V gene is TRBV6-1, the J gene TRBJ1-3; tentative D call: TRBD1 (6 bases). The CDR3 contains 14 residues. Trimming pared 5 bases from V and 0 bases from J, leaving 8 bases between. Germline-derived CDR1 and CDR2 are MNHNS and SASEGT. The chain's CDR3 is CASSPGASGNTIYF. The CDR3 DNA is TGTGCCAGCAGTCCAGGGGCCTCTGGAAACACCATATATTTT.

This clonotype was detected ten times or more. The chain couples TRBV5-6 to TRBJ2-5; a weak D match, TRBD2 (6 bases). Germline loops: CDR1 SGHDT, CDR2 YYEEEE. V was pared by 4 bases and J by 4 bases, with 14 bases between. This CDR3 contains 14 residues. The DNA for the CDR3 is TGTGCCAGCAGCCTACGACTAGTTCCAGAGACCCAGTACTTC. Protein product: CASSLRLVPETQYF.

The gene calls are TRBV18 and TRBJ2-1, with D uncertain. Germline V gives CDR1 KGHSH, CDR2 LQKENI. Trimming cost V 0 bases and J 6 bases, with 18 bases left between them. The CDR3 contains 17 residues. CDR3 in amino acids: CASSPPGSQRQSNEQFF. The CDR3 DNA sequence: TGTGCCAGCTCACCACCTGGTTCCCAGCGTCAGAGCAATGAGCAGTTCTTC.

Many counts were recorded for this clonotype. For the CDR3, the DNA is TGTGCCAGCAGTTTATTTGGCTACACCTTC. It encodes CASSLFGYTF. The chain is built from TRBV12-3 or TRBV12-4 and TRBJ1-2; D gene uncertain. This CDR3 region has 10 residues. Trimming pared 2 bases from V and 7 bases from J, leaving 2 bases between.

This clonotype was counted many times. The chain uses TRBV5-1 and TRBJ2-4; 9 nucleotides align to TRBD2. This CDR3 region has 15 residues. Germline CDR1 reads SGHRS; CDR2 reads YFSETQ. The junction had 0 bases not matched to a gene; V was cut back by 1 base and J by 1 base. As DNA, the CDR3 is TGCGCCAGCAGCTTGACTAGCGGGGCCAAAAACATTCAGTACTTC. Its protein product is CASSLTSGAKNIQYF.